The clone carrying this TCR beta chain has more than one count but fewer than ten. TCRdb independently ran MiXCR on the RACE reads; one entry per CDR3 protein. The sample shows fewer than 60,000 distinct CDR3 sequences, 9.3% of them seen only once. These data are taken from a study of human T cells and chemical hapten exposure. Time point noted: patch test 1, 2 weeks after DPC sensitization. Treatment denoted: therapeutic diphenylcyclopropenone sensitization with weekly scalp DPC. Total RNA extraction was carried out from unfractionated whole blood. The receptor comes from a woman in her 50s with alopecia areata. Some clones in this sample may be carry-over from other donors' samples. The sample in question was whole blood, obtained in connection with sensitization to the hapten diphenylcyclopropenone (DPC).

The CDR3 spells CASKGLAGVRNEQFF. DNA for the CDR3: TGTGCCAGTAAGGGACTAGCGGGAGTGAGGAATGAGCAGTTCTTC. V gene TRBV19 combines with J gene TRBJ2-1, with 14 bases fitting TRBD2. V lost 7 bases, J lost 7 bases, and 6 bases stayed unmatched. The CDR3 is 15 amino acids. CDR1 is LNHDA, CDR2 SQIVND, per germline (reference sequence).